These 5 T cell receptor beta chains were sequenced from one sample in a study of cytomegalovirus exposure and HLA in healthy donors. With 60 Vbeta and 13 Jbeta primers, the PCR was carried out. Sequencing was performed with immunoSEQ multiplex PCR; in TCRdb, only in-frame clones are kept and a portion is missing. The repertoire has some 240,000 clones, around 90% of them found once; the top ten carry about 1.7%. Sequencing was carried out using PBMCs. The source of these receptors is a girl aged 2-10 years in good health and CMV-seronegative.

DNA for the CDR3: TGCGCCAGCAGTGATAGGGGTAGGCCTAGCGGAGAGACCCAGTACTTC. This translates into CASSDRGRPSGETQYF. The chain links TRBV10-2 to TRBJ2-5; TRBD2 matches at 7 bases. Germline lookup yields CDR1 WSHSY and CDR2 SAAADI. Trimming cost V 3 bases and J 4 bases; bases outside gene matches: 11. This CDR3 spans 16 amino acids.

The chain links TRBV18 to TRBJ1-4; D remains ambiguous. Germline CDR1 reads KGHSH; CDR2 reads LQKENI. This CDR3 is built from 16 residues. V was trimmed by 2 bases and J by 0 bases, leaving 10 bases between them. In DNA form, the CDR3 reads TGTGCCAGCTCACCAACAGAAATTGCAACTAATGAAAAACTGTTTTTT. Its translation is CASSPTEIATNEKLFF.

This clone was seen once. The V and J genes are TRBV14 and TRBJ2-1; 8 nucleotides match TRBD2. J lost 10 bases, V lost 3 bases, and 2 bases had no gene match. Per germline, CDR1 SGHDN and CDR2 FVKESK. The CDR3 loop spans 12 amino acids. The CDR3 spells CASSQSSGEQFF. For the CDR3, the DNA is TGTGCCAGCAGCCAGTCTAGCGGGGAGCAGTTCTTC.

This clone was observed a handful of times. The chain recombines TRBV5-6 with TRBJ1-5, with 8 bases identical to TRBD1. Germline V gene data show CDR1 as SGHDT and CDR2 as YYEEEE. With V trimmed by 1 base and J by 4 bases, 1 base remained unmatched. The CDR3 totals 14 residues. The CDR3 protein is CASSLRDRNQPQHF. The CDR3 DNA reads TGTGCCAGCAGCTTGAGGGACAGGAATCAGCCCCAGCATTTT.

The gene calls are TRBV27 and TRBJ2-3, with 8 nucleotides matching TRBD1. Per germline, CDR1 MNHEY and CDR2 SMNVEV (reference sequence). The CDR3 length is 19 residues. V lost 4 bases and J lost 2; bases outside the gene matches: 17. The CDR3 loop reads CASSSNTLSGTGFTDTQYF. DNA of the CDR3: TGTGCCAGCAGTTCTAACACACTATCCGGGACAGGTTTCACAGATACGCAGTATTTT.